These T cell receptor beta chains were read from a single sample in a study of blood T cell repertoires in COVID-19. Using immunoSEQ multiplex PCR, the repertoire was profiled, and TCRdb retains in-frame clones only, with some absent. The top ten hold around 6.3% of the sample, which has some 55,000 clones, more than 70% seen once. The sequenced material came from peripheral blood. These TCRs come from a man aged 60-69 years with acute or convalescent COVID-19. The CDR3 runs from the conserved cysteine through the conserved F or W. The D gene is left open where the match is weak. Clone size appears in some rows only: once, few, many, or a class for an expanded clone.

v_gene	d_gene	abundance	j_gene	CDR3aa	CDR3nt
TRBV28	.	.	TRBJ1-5	CASSSRGGYSNQPQHF	TGTGCCAGCAGCTCAAGGGGGGGTTATAGCAATCAGCCCCAGCATTTT
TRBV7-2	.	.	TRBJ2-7	CASSLVQVPGNEQYF	TGTGCCAGCAGCTTAGTACAGGTCCCTGGTAACGAGCAGTACTTC
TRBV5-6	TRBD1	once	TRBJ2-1	CASSLLRGNEQFF	TGTGCCAGCAGCCTACTCAGGGGGAATGAGCAGTTCTTC
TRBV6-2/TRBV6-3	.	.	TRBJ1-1	CASSTPTTGNTEAFF	TGTGCCAGCAGTACACCGACGACAGGGAACACTGAAGCTTTCTTT
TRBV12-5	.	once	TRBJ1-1	CASGREENTEAFF	TGTGCTAGTGGCCGGGAGGAGAACACTGAAGCTTTCTTT
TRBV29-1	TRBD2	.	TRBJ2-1	CSVSTSGGWNEQFF	TGCAGCGTTTCGACTAGCGGGGGGTGGAATGAGCAGTTCTTC
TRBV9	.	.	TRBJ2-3	CASSVSGQGGTDTQYF	TGTGCCAGCAGCGTCTCCGGACAGGGAGGGACAGATACGCAGTATTTT
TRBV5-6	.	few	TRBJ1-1	CASSSFDSAFTEAFF	TGTGCCAGCAGCTCCTTCGACAGTGCCTTCACTGAAGCTTTCTTT
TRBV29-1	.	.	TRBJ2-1	CSGRGSASNEQFF	TGCAGCGGCCGAGGCTCCGCGTCCAATGAGCAGTTCTTC
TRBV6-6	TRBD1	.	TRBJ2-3	CASSPIPGQKTSTDTQYF	TGTGCCAGCAGTCCGATTCCGGGACAGAAAACTAGCACAGATACGCAGTATTTT
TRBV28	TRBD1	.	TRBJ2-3	CAINEGARTDTQYF	TGTGCCATCAATGAGGGGGCGAGGACAGATACGCAGTATTTT
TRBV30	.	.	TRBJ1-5	CAWSPEGDQPQHF	TGTGCCTGGAGCCCCGAGGGGGATCAGCCCCAGCATTTT
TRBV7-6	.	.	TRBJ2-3	CASSADGQIITDTQYF	TGTGCCAGCAGCGCCGACGGACAGATTATCACAGATACGCAGTATTTT
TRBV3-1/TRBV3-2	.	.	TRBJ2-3	CASSQGGTDTQYF	TGTGCCAGCAGCCAAGGCGGGACAGATACGCAGTATTTT
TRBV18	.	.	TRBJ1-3	CASSLAGSGNTIYF	TGTGCCAGCTCACTGGCGGGCTCTGGAAACACCATATATTTT